The 32 T cell receptor beta chains given below trace back to one sample, sequenced in a study of blood T cell repertoires in COVID-19. Sequencing was performed with immunoSEQ multiplex PCR; in TCRdb, only in-frame clones are kept and a portion is missing. The sample has about 120,000 clones; approximately 82% are singletons. Material: peripheral blood. The receptors were gathered from a man between 65 and 80 years old with active or convalescent COVID-19.

The gene calls are TRBV11-3 and TRBJ2-3; unclear D gene. The CDR3 runs to 11 residues. The germline V gene encodes CDR1 SGHNT and CDR2 YENEEA. V lost 5 bases and J 8 bases, leaving 8 bases between the germline ends. In DNA form, the CDR3 reads TGTGCCAGCAGCCAAGGCGGTACGCAGTATTTT. This sequence encodes CASSQGGTQYF.

V usage is TRBV5-6 and J usage is TRBJ2-5; 9 nucleotides align to TRBD2. CDR3 length: 14 residues. In germline, CDR1 is SGHDT, CDR2 YYEEEE. Germline trimming cut 4 bases from V and 1 base from J; bases unmatched to any gene: 2. The CDR3 sequence is CASSRLAVQETQYF. The CDR3, as DNA: TGTGCCAGCAGCCGACTAGCGGTCCAAGAGACCCAGTACTTC.

The chain joins TRBV19 to TRBJ1-5; 9 bases fit TRBD1. The CDR3 is made up of 19 amino acids. The trim removed 3 bases at V and 5 bases at J, leaving 17 bases unmatched. Germline V gene data show CDR1 as LNHDA and CDR2 as SQIVND (reference sequence). This chain's CDR3 is CASSMDVFFGDRADQPQHF. As DNA, the CDR3 is TGTGCCAGTAGTATGGACGTCTTCTTTGGGGACAGGGCGGATCAGCCCCAGCATTTT.

This rearrangement joins TRBV6-5 to TRBJ1-2; 10 nucleotides match TRBD1. The germline CDR1 and CDR2 sequences are MNHEY and SVGAGI. The CDR3 spans 15 residues. Unmatched junction bases numbered 6, after V lost 4 bases and J lost 4 bases. The CDR3 region is CASSSPGQGIYGYTF. CDR3 DNA sequence: TGTGCCAGCAGTTCACCGGGACAGGGGATCTATGGCTACACCTTC.

The V and J genes are TRBV6-5 and TRBJ2-3; perhaps TRBD2 as D (6 bases). Germline values: CDR1 MNHEY, CDR2 SVGAGI. V lost 5 bases and J 8 bases, leaving 11 bases between the germline ends. This CDR3 comprises 12 residues. The CDR3 spells CASSRVGGTQYF. The DNA for the CDR3 is TGTGCCAGCAGTCGGGTCGGGGGTACGCAGTATTTT.

This clone was seen only once. The CDR3 DNA reads as TGTGCCACCAGCAGAGAACCCCCGGGACAGGGGAACGGGGAGCTGTTTTTT. As protein: CATSREPPGQGNGELFF. V gene TRBV15 combines with J gene TRBJ2-2, with TRBD1 identical over 10 bases. The V and J ends lost 0 bases and 7 bases, in that order; junction bases with no gene match: 8. This CDR3 contains 17 residues. The V gene's germline CDR1 is LNHNV and CDR2 YYDKDF (reference sequence).

This chain joins TRBV7-2 and TRBJ1-2; 8 bases line up with TRBD1. CDR1 SGHTA and CDR2 FQGNSA come from the germline V gene. V trimming: 0 bases; J trimming: 9 bases; junction bases outside the gene matches: 18. The CDR3 has 18 amino acids. The CDR3 bases are TGTGCCAGCAGCTTAGCTCTTCGCGTGACAGGGGCGATGGGTAGCTACACCTTC. Protein product: CASSLALRVTGAMGSYTF.

The chain recombines TRBV15 with TRBJ2-7, with D maybe TRBD1 (5 bases). Looked up from germline, CDR1 is LNHNV and CDR2 is YYDKDF (reference sequence). The CDR3 spans 13 residues. V was pared by 4 bases and J by 0 bases, with 7 bases between. CDR3 region: CATSIDSSYEQYF. Here the CDR3 DNA reads TGTGCCACCAGCATAGACAGCTCCTACGAGCAGTACTTC.

This clone has more than one count but fewer than ten. The chain links TRBV7-2 to TRBJ1-5; D is uncertain. The germline gives CDR1 SGHTA, CDR2 FQGNSA. The CDR3 runs to 13 residues. The ends were cut back, 3 bases at V and 0 bases at J, with 3 bases in the middle. The chain's CDR3 is CASSFHSNQPQHF. CDR3 nucleotides: TGTGCCAGCAGCTTCCATAGCAATCAGCCCCAGCATTTT.

The rearrangement joins TRBV11-2 to TRBJ2-7; 9 positions agree with TRBD2. Looked up from germline, CDR1 is SGHAT and CDR2 is FQNNGV. V was clipped by 4 bases and J by 2 bases; unmatched bases: 6. The CDR3 totals 15 residues. Here the CDR3 reads CASSWKRGDAYEQYF. The CDR3 DNA sequence: TGTGCCAGCAGCTGGAAGCGGGGGGACGCCTACGAGCAGTACTTC.

CDR3 bases: TGTGCCAGCACCAACATCAGGGCGCGGAATTCACCCCTCCACTTT. It translates to CASTNIRARNSPLHF. The V and J genes are TRBV6-5 and TRBJ1-6; weak D call: TRBD1 (5 bases). Trimming removed 7 bases from V and 7 bases from J, with 17 bases in between. CDR1 is MNHEY and CDR2 is SVGAGI in the germline V gene. This CDR3 has 15 amino acids.

The genes are TRBV7-2 and TRBJ1-2; 8 bases align to TRBD1. V lost 5 bases to trimming and J lost 13 bases; unmatched junction nucleotides: 12. CDR3 length equals 13 residues. Germline CDR1 reads SGHTA; CDR2 reads FQGNSA. The CDR3 sequence is CASSVHRGARGTF. Written as DNA, the CDR3 is TGTGCCAGCAGCGTCCACAGGGGGGCCCGGGGCACCTTC.

The genes are TRBV5-1 and TRBJ1-3; no definite D call. CDR1 is SGHRS and CDR2 is YFSETQ in the germline V gene. The CDR3 is 15 amino acids. Trimming shortened V by 0 bases and J by 3 bases, and 10 bases separated the two germline ends. CDR3 nucleotides: TGCGCCAGCAGCTTGGGGTCCGGTCGTGGAAACACCATATATTTT. The encoded protein is CASSLGSGRGNTIYF.

This sequence joins TRBV28 and TRBJ2-7; TRBD2 agrees at 9 bases. The CDR3 covers 16 residues. The junction had 5 bases not matched to a gene; V was cut back by 2 bases and J by 0 bases. Germline values: CDR1 MDHEN, CDR2 SYDVKM. CDR3 loop: CASSLHSGSFSYEQYF. Written as DNA, the CDR3 is TGTGCCAGCAGTTTACATAGCGGGAGCTTCTCCTACGAGCAGTACTTC.

A single count supports this clone. The chain carries TRBV6-1 and TRBJ2-7; the match to TRBD2 covers 7 bases. Germline V gene sequence: CDR1 MNHNS, CDR2 SASEGT. V shed 2 bases, J shed 5 bases, and the junction held 12 bases outside the gene matches. This CDR3 is built from 16 residues. The CDR3 spells CASSEIVWRENHEQYF. Here the CDR3 DNA reads TGTGCCAGCAGTGAAATCGTCTGGCGGGAGAACCACGAGCAGTACTTC.

This chain connects TRBV23-1 to TRBJ1-5; D is unresolved. TRBV23-1 falls under the ORF class, with uncertain function. The CDR3 is made up of 18 amino acids. V lost 0 bases and J 0 bases, leaving 15 bases between the germline ends. CDR3 nucleotides: TGCGCCAGCAGTCAATCCACAGCCGGCCCATATAGCAATCAGCCCCAGCATTTT. Translation gives CASSQSTAGPYSNQPQHF.

The V call is TRBV5-8, the J call TRBJ1-1; D might be TRBD1 (5 bases). The CDR3 runs to 16 residues. V lost 4 bases to trimming and J lost 2 bases, with 18 bases between them. Germline lookup yields CDR1 SGHTS and CDR2 YDEGEE. CDR3 in DNA: TGTGCCAGCAGCAGGTCCCAAAGGGGCAAAAACACTGAAGCTTTCTTT. Its translation: CASSRSQRGKNTEAFF.

J is TRBJ2-5 and V is TRBV18, with TRBD1 matching over 7 bases. This CDR3 contains 14 residues. Germline CDR1 is KGHSH and CDR2 is LQKENI. The junction had 2 bases not matched to a gene; V was cut back by 0 bases and J by 4 bases. This CDR3 is CASSPPRQGETQYF. In DNA form, the CDR3 reads TGTGCCAGCTCACCACCCCGACAGGGAGAGACCCAGTACTTC.

This clone occurred many times. The rearrangement uses TRBV4-1 and TRBJ1-3; D unresolved. Trimming removed 4 bases from V and 1 base from J, with 11 bases in between. Germline V gene data show CDR1 as MGHRA and CDR2 as YSYEKL. This CDR3 has 15 residues. The DNA for the CDR3 is TGCGCCAGCAGCCTCGACCGGGGTTCTGGAAACACCATATATTTT. Amino acid sequence: CASSLDRGSGNTIYF.

The V and J genes are TRBV5-6 and TRBJ2-5; D is possibly TRBD1 (6 bases). Trimming pared 4 bases from V and 2 bases from J, leaving 6 bases between. Germline assignment: CDR1 SGHDT and CDR2 YYEEEE. The CDR3 has 12 amino acids. The CDR3: CASSDRQETQYF. The CDR3 region has the DNA TGTGCCAGCAGCGACAGGCAAGAGACCCAGTACTTC.

The chain joins TRBV19 to TRBJ1-3; 7 bases align to TRBD1. The germline CDR1 and CDR2 sequences are LNHDA and SQIVND (reference sequence). The CDR3 is 16 amino acids. The ends lost 6 bases at V and 3 bases at J; junction bases unmatched: 11. CDR3 coding DNA: TGTGCCAGTAGCCACGGGACAGAGAAGAGTGGAAACACCATATATTTT. This translates into CASSHGTEKSGNTIYF.

This clone was seen a few times. This chain connects TRBV11-3 to TRBJ1-2, with D possibly TRBD1 on 5 matching bases. Trimming cost V 0 bases and J 8 bases, with 16 bases left between them. The length of the CDR3 is 15 residues. CDR1 and CDR2 (germline): SGHNT, YENEEA. The CDR3 region is CASSLDLRAAQGYTF. The CDR3 nucleotides are TGTGCCAGCAGCTTAGATCTCAGGGCCGCCCAGGGCTACACCTTC.

CDR3 DNA sequence: TGTGCCAGTACCTGGGGCGGGGGACCCGCCGGGGAGCTGTTTTTT. Its protein product is CASTWGGGPAGELFF. The J gene is TRBJ2-2, the V gene TRBV19, with 7 bases lining up with TRBD2. Germline CDR1 reads LNHDA; CDR2 reads SQIVND (reference sequence). This CDR3 contains 15 residues. The ends lost 7 bases at V and 6 bases at J; junction bases unmatched: 11.

The gene calls are TRBV14 and TRBJ1-2; 7 bases match TRBD1. V shed 4 bases, J shed 7 bases, and the junction held 9 bases outside the gene matches. The CDR3 totals 14 residues. Germline CDR1 is SGHDN and CDR2 is FVKESK. DNA of the CDR3: TGTGCCAGCAGCCGGACAGGACCCTTGGGTGGCTACACCTTC. This gives the protein CASSRTGPLGGYTF.

The rearrangement joins TRBV30 to TRBJ2-1; 10 bases agree with TRBD2. J lost 2 bases, V lost 3 bases, and 1 base had no gene match. Germline V gene data show CDR1 as GTSNPN and CDR2 as SVGIG (reference sequence). CDR3 length: 14 amino acids. The CDR3 loop is CAWSLAGAYNEQFF. In DNA form, the CDR3 reads TGTGCCTGGAGCCTAGCGGGGGCCTACAATGAGCAGTTCTTC.

V is TRBV7-9 and J is TRBJ1-2; 8 bases are shared with TRBD1. The germline gives CDR1 SEHNR, CDR2 FQNEAQ (reference sequence). The CDR3 loop spans 14 amino acids. Germline trimming cut 5 bases from V and 4 bases from J; bases unmatched to any gene: 6. As DNA, the CDR3 is TGTGCCAGCAGCCAGACAGGGGACGGCTATGGCTACACCTTC. Translation: CASSQTGDGYGYTF. The variable domain in full, completed from reference TRBV7-9 and TRBJ1-2, reads DTGVSQNPRHKITKRGQNVTFRCDPISEHNRLYWYRQTLGQGPEFLTYFQNEAQLEKSRLLSDRFSAERPKGSFSTLEIQRTEQGDSAMYLCASSQTGDGYGYTFGSGTRLTVV.

V and J are TRBV11-2 and TRBJ1-1, with a possible D match to TRBD1 (5 bases). The CDR3 spans 12 residues. From germline, CDR1 is SGHAT and CDR2 FQNNGV. The ends were cut back, 3 bases at V and 3 bases at J, with 5 bases in the middle. CDR3 nucleotide sequence: TGTGCCAGCAGCTTCAGGGACACTGAAGCTTTCTTT. Its translation: CASSFRDTEAFF.

The CDR3 nucleotides read TGTGCCACCAGTGCCCCCGTAGCGGGGGACACAGATACGCAGTATTTT. Translated, it gives CATSAPVAGDTDTQYF. The chain is built from TRBV24-1 and TRBJ2-3; 9 bases agree with TRBD2. Germline CDR1 KGHDR, CDR2 SFDVKD. The CDR3 contains 16 residues. The V and J ends lost 5 bases and 2 bases, in that order; junction bases with no gene match: 7.

This chain links TRBV11-2 with TRBJ2-5; the D gene is possibly TRBD2 (5 bases). Per germline, CDR1 SGHAT and CDR2 FQNNGV. The germline V and J ends were trimmed by 2 bases and 2 bases, with 9 bases remaining between them. The CDR3 has 14 residues. CDR3 bases: TGTGCCAGCAGCTTATTTTCGGGACAAGAGACCCAGTACTTC. It is translated as CASSLFSGQETQYF.

J is TRBJ2-3 and V is TRBV6-2 or TRBV6-3, with TRBD1 as a possible D gene (5 bases). Germline values: CDR1 MNHEY, CDR2 SVGEGT. The CDR3 sequence is 14 residues long. Trimming left V 4 bases short and J 6 bases short, with 14 bases between. Here the CDR3 reads CASSSAWTRDTQYF. CDR3 sequence (DNA): TGTGCCAGCAGTTCAGCATGGACACGGGATACGCAGTATTTT.

The chain joins TRBV2 to TRBJ1-5; 8 bases are shared with TRBD1. CDR3 length equals 15 residues. The germline V gene has CDR1 SNHLY and CDR2 FYNNEI. The junction had 10 bases not matched to a gene; V was cut back by 5 bases and J by 7 bases. CDR3 amino acids: CASSKGQGDFQPQHF. CDR3 nucleotide sequence: TGTGCCAGCAGTAAAGGACAGGGCGATTTCCAGCCCCAGCATTTT.

The chain links TRBV19 to TRBJ2-5; D perhaps matches TRBD2 (7 bases). V was cut by 1 base and J by 5 bases, with 14 bases left in between. The CDR3 runs 15 residues. Germline V lookup: CDR1 LNHDA, CDR2 SQIVND (reference sequence). The CDR3 sequence: CASSIVAGAGETQYF. The CDR3 DNA follows: TGTGCCAGTAGTATAGTGGCGGGGGCTGGGGAGACCCAGTACTTC.